Below, 32 T cell receptor beta chains from the same sample are listed, as sequenced in a study of T cells in women clearing cervical HPV infection. Method: immunoSEQ multiplex PCR; TCRdb's copy keeps in-frame clones and lacks some. This repertoire includes roughly 14,000 clones. The sequenced material came from blood buffy coat. All receptors come from a woman between 18 and 70 years old with a cervical HPV16 infection that either progressed to CIN3+ or cleared (not recorded which).

Its frequency marks this clone as medium-sized (0.01 to 0.1%). The CDR3 end lies 3 residues beyond the end of the read and is filled in from the germline J gene. This chain links TRBV6-2 or TRBV6-3 with TRBJ2-3; 7 bases fit TRBD1. Germline lookup yields CDR1 MNHEY and CDR2 SVGEGT. CDR3 length equals 13 residues. Incomplete CDR3 DNA: TGTGCCAGCACAAAAACAGGGGAAAGGCCG. Translation: CASTKTGERP. The complete CDR3 protein is CASTKTGERPQYF.

Regarding this clone: Read data end 3 residues before the CDR3 end; the end is taken from the germline J gene. The chain carries TRBV6-2 or TRBV6-3 and TRBJ1-2; D is possibly TRBD1 (5 bases). This CDR3 is 15 amino acids long. CDR1 and CDR2 from the germline V gene are MNHEY and SVGEGT. Trimming left V 7 bases short and J 2 bases short, with 17 bases between. CDR3 protein: CASTDGLGLNYGYTF. CDR3 DNA, as far as it was read: TGTGCCAGCACCGACGGCCTGGGGCTAAACTATGGC.

Worth noting for this clone: Compared with germline, one end of the junction differs, possibly owing to a read error. The CDR3 extends 3 residues past the end of the read, so its final part is completed from the germline J gene. The same CDR3 also results from other DNA sequences found in this sample. V is TRBV19 and J is TRBJ1-1, with D tentatively TRBD1 (5 bases). The CDR3 has 14 residues. Per the germline V gene, CDR1 is LNHDA and CDR2 is SQIVND (reference sequence). CDR3 amino acids: CARSMKTGRTEAFF. The DNA read from the CDR3 is TGTGCCAGGAGTATGAAAACAGGAAGGACGGAA.

With regard to this clone: The read finishes 3 residues shy of the CDR3 end, and the germline J gene is used to complete it. V usage is TRBV2 and J usage is TRBJ1-2; 10 nucleotides line up with TRBD1. V lost 3 bases to trimming and J lost 2 bases; unmatched junction nucleotides: 3. Germline-derived CDR1 and CDR2 are SNHLY and FYNNEI. The CDR3 spans 15 residues. CDR3 DNA, as far as it was read: TGTGCCAGCAGTGATTGGGGACAGGGGAACTATGGC. Its translation: CASSDWGQGNYG. The entire CDR3 protein reads CASSDWGQGNYGYTF.

On this clone: Coverage ceases 3 residues before the CDR3 finishes, and the germline J gene fills in the end. The chain recombines TRBV20-1 with TRBJ1-1; D is undetermined. CDR3 length: 12 amino acids. Germline V CDR1 and CDR2: DFQATT, SNEGSKA (reference sequence). Trimming shortened V by 4 bases and J by 6 bases, and 12 bases separated the two germline ends. The CDR3 sequence is CSATGSSAEAFF. The sequenced part of the CDR3 DNA is TGCAGTGCTACGGGGAGTTCCGCTGAA.

In the case of this clone: Read sequence stops 3 residues before the CDR3 end, and the germline J gene provides the missing end. The chain is built from TRBV6-2 or TRBV6-3 and TRBJ2-1; 12 nucleotides align to TRBD1. Trimming took 5 bases from V and 5 from J; bases not matched to a gene: 7. The germline V gene has CDR1 MNHEY and CDR2 SVGEGT. This CDR3 is 16 amino acids long. CDR3 residues: CASSHLGTGGHNEQFF. The CDR3 bases that were read are TGTGCCAGCAGTCACCTCGGGACAGGGGGCCACAATGAG.

Regarding this clone: The read finishes 3 residues shy of the CDR3 end, and the germline J gene is used to complete it. The chain carries TRBV18 and TRBJ1-6; 7 positions match TRBD1. Per germline, CDR1 KGHSH and CDR2 LQKENI. The junction had 3 bases not matched to a gene; V was cut back by 0 bases and J by 7 bases. This CDR3 comprises 15 residues. The covered CDR3 bases are TGTGCCAGCTCACCACCCGGGACAGCGAATTCACCC. It translates to CASSPPGTANSP. The whole CDR3 sequence reads CASSPPGTANSPLHF. The full variable domain, in which reference TRBV18 and TRBJ1-6 provide the parts outside the CDR3, is NAGVMQNPRHLVRRRGQEARLRCSPMKGHSHVYWYRQLPEEGLKFMVYLQKENIIDESGMPKERFSAEFPKEGPSILRIQQVVRGDSAAYFCASSPPGTANSPLHFGNGTRLTVT.

With regard to this clone: The read finishes 3 residues shy of the CDR3 end, and the germline J gene is used to complete it. The gene calls are TRBV18 and TRBJ2-1; the match to TRBD2 covers 13 bases. Germline V lookup: CDR1 KGHSH, CDR2 LQKENI. The CDR3 contains 17 residues. V gave up 8 bases and J gave up 3 bases; unmatched junction bases: 10. The CDR3 sequence is CASPPPGTSGIYNEQFF. CDR3 bases read: TGTGCCAGCCCCCCCCCGGGGACTAGCGGGATCTACAATGAG.

This clone counts as medium-sized by frequency. The read finishes 3 residues shy of the CDR3 end, and the germline J gene is used to complete it. V is TRBV11-3 and J is TRBJ2-3, with D tentatively TRBD1 (6 bases). CDR1 SGHNT and CDR2 YENEEA come from the germline V gene. The CDR3 is 15 residues long. CDR3 bases read: TGTGCCAGCAGCCTACCGGACAGAGAACGGAACACG. This encodes CASSLPDRERNT. The full CDR3 reads CASSLPDRERNTQYF.

In the case of this clone: The CDR3 end lies 3 residues beyond the end of the read and is filled in from the germline J gene. This chain connects TRBV10-2 to TRBJ2-1, with a weak D call TRBD2 (6 bases). The germline V gene has CDR1 WSHSY and CDR2 SAAADI. With 10 bases removed from V and 3 bases from J, the gap between germline ends came to 16 bases. This CDR3 has 14 amino acids. The sequenced CDR3 bases are TGCGCCACCAAGGTCCGGGGGAACTACAATGAG. Translation: CATKVRGNYNE. The CDR3 in full is CATKVRGNYNEQFF.

About this clone itself: The read terminates 3 residues before the CDR3 end, so the remaining end is supplied by the germline J gene. The V call is TRBV9, the J call TRBJ1-6; D remains unclear. Germline assignment: CDR1 SGDLS and CDR2 YYNGEE. V was clipped by 3 bases and J by 7 bases, with 5 bases between them. The CDR3 has 12 amino acids. The CDR3: CASSEGNSPLHF. The part of the CDR3 DNA that was read is TGTGCCAGCAGCGAGGGCAATTCACCC. Full variable domain (rest looked up from reference TRBV9 and TRBJ1-6): DSGVTQTPKHLITATGQRVTLRCSPRSGDLSVYWYQQSLDQGLQFLIQYYNGEERAKGNILERFSAQQFPDLHSELNLSSLELGDSALYFCASSEGNSPLHFGNGTRLTVT.

Worth noting for this clone: The CDR3 end lies 3 residues beyond the end of the read and is filled in from the germline J gene. The chain is built from TRBV2 and TRBJ2-2; 7 bases agree with TRBD2. The CDR3 runs to 13 residues. CDR1 is SNHLY, CDR2 FYNNEI, per germline. V shed 7 bases and J 5 bases; nucleotides not matched to a gene: 4. This CDR3 is CASTPGGTGELFF. Partial CDR3 DNA: TGTGCCAGCACCCCGGGGGGAACCGGGGAG.

A word on this clone: The missing CDR3 end, 3 residues past where the read stops, is filled in from the germline J gene. The chain employs TRBV5-1 and TRBJ2-1; 8 bases match TRBD2. CDR3 size: 15 residues. V shed 2 bases and J 7 bases; nucleotides not matched to a gene: 8. The germline V gene has CDR1 SGHRS and CDR2 YFSETQ. CDR3 sequence: CASSFTGGPGNEQFF. The CDR3 DNA, read in part, is TGCGCCAGCAGCTTCACGGGAGGGCCAGGGAATGAG.

Note on this clone: The CDR3 extends 3 residues past the end of the read, so its final part is completed from the germline J gene. V gene TRBV5-1 combines with J gene TRBJ2-3; D is possibly TRBD2 (5 bases). The germline gives CDR1 SGHRS, CDR2 YFSETQ. The CDR3 has 17 residues. V lost 0 bases and J lost 0, with 14 bases in between. The CDR3 region is CASSLGAGRTSTDTQYF. The part of the CDR3 DNA that was read is TGCGCCAGCAGCTTGGGGGCGGGCAGGACTAGCACAGATACG.

Worth noting for this clone: The CDR3 end falls 3 residues outside the read, so it is completed with the germline J gene. The chain couples TRBV6-2 or TRBV6-3 to TRBJ2-5; possible D gene TRBD1, 6 bases. The CDR3 is 13 residues long. Germline CDR1 reads MNHEY; CDR2 reads SVGEGT. V was clipped by 5 bases and J by 5 bases, with 12 bases between them. The CDR3 DNA, read in part, is TGTGCCAGCAGTACGGGACAAGTGGAGACC. It translates to CASSTGQVET. The full CDR3 sequence reads CASSTGQVETQYF.

Turning to this clone: The read comes to an end 3 residues before the CDR3 does, leaving the germline J gene to fill in the end. The chain combines TRBV2 with TRBJ1-2; 9 bases are a match to TRBD1. CDR1 SNHLY and CDR2 FYNNEI come from the germline V gene. The CDR3 loop spans 15 amino acids. The CDR3 bases that were read are TGTGCCAGCAGTGAGATATTGGGACAGGGTTACGAC. Translated, it gives CASSEILGQGYD. The full CDR3 is CASSEILGQGYDYTF. The variable domain in full, with the rest retrieved from reference TRBV2 and TRBJ1-2, is EPEVTQTPSHQVTQMGQEVILRCVPISNHLYFYWYRQILGQKVEFLVSFYNNEISEKSEIFDDQFSVERPDGSNFTLKIRSTKLEDSAMYFCASSEILGQGYDYTFGSGTRLTVV.

With regard to this clone: The DNA ends 3 residues before the CDR3 does, and the rest of the CDR3 is filled in from the germline J gene. The rearrangement uses TRBV19 and TRBJ2-3; perhaps TRBD1 as D (6 bases). The germline V gene has CDR1 LNHDA and CDR2 SQIVND (reference sequence). The CDR3 totals 16 residues. Partial CDR3 DNA: TGTGCCAGTAAATTCATCCACAGGGCTAGCAATCAGCCG. Translated: CASKFIHRASNQP. The entire CDR3 protein reads CASKFIHRASNQPQYF.

In the case of this clone: The read terminates 3 residues ahead of where the CDR3 ends, so the germline J gene completes it. This chain joins TRBV3-1 (or the pseudogene TRBV3-2) and TRBJ2-7; TRBD1 aligns across 9 bases. The CDR3 sequence is 15 residues long. Germline trimming cut 4 bases from V and 5 bases from J; bases unmatched to any gene: 9. Germline V gene lookup returns CDR1 LGHDT and CDR2 YNNKEL (reference sequence). CDR3 amino acids: CASSPRQGGGHEQYF. CDR3 bases read: TGTGCCAGCAGCCCGCGACAGGGGGGAGGACACGAG.

Notes on this clone: The CDR3 is cut off 3 residues early in the read; its end comes from the germline J gene. The J gene is TRBJ2-1, the V gene TRBV7-6, with no clear D. Trimming left V 4 bases short and J 6 bases short, with 10 bases between. The germline gives CDR1 SGHVS, CDR2 FNYEAQ. The CDR3 covers 13 residues. The CDR3 loop is CASSSNGGNEQFF. The sequenced CDR3 bases are TGTGCCAGCAGCTCCAACGGTGGCAATGAG.

Note on this clone: The CDR3 end falls 3 residues outside the read, so it is completed with the germline J gene. The chain has TRBV19 and TRBJ1-2, with D hard to call. Germline CDR1 reads LNHDA; CDR2 reads SQIVND (reference sequence). The CDR3 sequence is 22 residues long. The CDR3 region is CASSIRWAEALYLAGSTDTYTF. Partial CDR3 DNA: TGTGCCAGTAGTATAAGGTGGGCCGAGGCCCTCTATCTAGCGGGGAGCACAGATACC. The complete variable domain, with remaining parts taken from reference TRBV19 and TRBJ1-2, reads DGGITQSPKYLFRKEGQNVTLSCEQNLNHDAMYWYRQDPGQGLRLIYYSQIVNDFQKGDIAEGYSVSREKKESFPLTVTSAQKNPTAFYLCASSIRWAEALYLAGSTDTYTFGSGTRLTVV.

CDR3 region: CASSQPGQGAVYEQYF. Partial CDR3 DNA: TGCGCCAGCAGCCAACCGGGACAGGGGGCAGTTTACGAG. V usage is TRBV4-1 and J usage is TRBJ2-7, with TRBD1 matching over 12 bases. Read data end 3 residues before the CDR3 end; the end is taken from the germline J gene. V was pared by 2 bases and J by 4 bases, with 6 bases of the junction left unmatched. The CDR3 contains 16 residues. The germline gives CDR1 MGHRA, CDR2 YSYEKL.

The CDR3 is CASSTGHQNTEAFF. Partial CDR3 DNA: TGTGCCAGCAGCACGGGACATCAGAACACTGAA. The chain combines TRBV7-2 with TRBJ1-1, with D maybe TRBD1 (6 bases). The CDR3 goes on 3 residues after the read ends, and that part is filled in from the germline J gene. This CDR3 has 14 residues. Trimming left V 5 bases short and J 1 base short, with 11 bases between. CDR1 is SGHTA, CDR2 FQGNSA, per germline.

Remarks on this clone: The read stops 3 residues short of the end of the CDR3; the missing end is completed from the germline J gene. The chain links TRBV7-8 to TRBJ2-7; the D gene is possibly TRBD2 (5 bases). V gave up 0 bases and J gave up 1 base, with 10 bases separating them. The CDR3 has 15 residues. In germline, CDR1 is SGHVS, CDR2 FQNEAQ. Incomplete CDR3 DNA: TGTGCCAGCAGCTTAGCAACTAGTGGGTCCTACGAG. Its translation: CASSLATSGSYE. In full, the CDR3 reads CASSLATSGSYEQYF. The variable domain in full, with the rest retrieved from reference TRBV7-8 and TRBJ2-7, is GAGVSQSPRYKVAKRGQDVALRCDPISGHVSLFWYQQALGQGPEFLTYFQNEAQLDKSGLPSDRFFAERPEGSVSTLKIQRTQQEDSAVYLCASSLATSGSYEQYFGPGTRLTVT.

The CDR3 here is CASRFRDSRREKLFF. CDR3 bases read: TGTGCCAGCAGGTTCCGGGACAGCCGGAGGGAAAAA. V usage is TRBV6-2 or TRBV6-3 and J usage is TRBJ1-4; 7 bases are shared with TRBD1. Coverage ceases 3 residues before the CDR3 finishes, and the germline J gene fills in the end. J gave up 8 bases and V 6 bases, and 12 bases lay outside the gene matches. This CDR3 is built from 15 residues. CDR1 and CDR2 (germline): MNHEY, SVGEGT.

As regards this clone: From the germline J gene comes the end of the CDR3, since the read stops 3 residues before it. This chain connects TRBV27 to TRBJ2-5, with 8 bases identical to TRBD1. The V gene's germline CDR1 is MNHEY and CDR2 SMNVEV (reference sequence). The junction had 6 bases not matched to a gene; V was cut back by 0 bases and J by 0 bases. The CDR3 contains 17 residues. CDR3 DNA, as far as it was read: TGTGCCAGCAGTTTATCGGGACAGGCCGCGTACCAAGAGACC. Translating it yields CASSLSGQAAYQET. Given in full, the CDR3 is CASSLSGQAAYQETQYF.

Note on this clone: The read terminates 3 residues ahead of where the CDR3 ends, so the germline J gene completes it. The V gene is TRBV10-3, the J gene TRBJ2-5; the match to TRBD2 covers 10 bases. Per germline, CDR1 ENHRY and CDR2 SYGVKD. Trimming removed 5 bases from V and 0 bases from J; junction bases left unmatched: 15. The CDR3 runs to 19 residues. The CDR3 DNA, read in part, is TGTGCCATCAGTTCAAGTACACTTCTTACTAGCGGGAACCAAGAGACC. Translation gives CAISSSTLLTSGNQET. The full CDR3 protein reads CAISSSTLLTSGNQETQYF.

About this clone: Sequencing ends 3 residues short of the CDR3 end; the germline J gene provides the rest. This chain links TRBV19 with TRBJ1-2; possible D gene TRBD1, 5 bases. The germline CDR1 and CDR2 sequences are LNHDA and SQIVND (reference sequence). There are 14 residues in the CDR3. V dropped 3 bases and J dropped 2 bases, with 10 bases sitting between them. This chain's CDR3 is CASSIETENYGYTF. Incomplete CDR3 DNA: TGTGCCAGTAGTATTGAGACAGAAAACTATGGC.

As concerns this clone: The sequence runs out 3 residues before the end of the CDR3; the remainder is reconstructed from the germline J gene. This sequence joins TRBV13 and TRBJ2-3; D is perhaps TRBD2 (5 bases). V lost 5 bases and J lost 3, with 21 bases in between. Germline lookup yields CDR1 PRHDT and CDR2 FYEKMQ (reference sequence). CDR3 size: 17 residues. The sequenced CDR3 bases are TGTGCCAGCAGCCTCACCCTCAGCGGTGAAACTACAGATACG. This gives the protein CASSLTLSGETTDT. The CDR3 in its entirety is CASSLTLSGETTDTQYF.

CDR3 amino acids: CASSPGTSGTNTGELFF. The sequenced CDR3 bases are TGCGCCAGCAGCCCCGGGACTAGCGGGACTAACACCGGGGAG. The chain employs TRBV5-1 and TRBJ2-2, with TRBD2 matching over 13 bases. The CDR3 end falls 3 residues outside the read, so it is completed with the germline J gene. Germline lookup yields CDR1 SGHRS and CDR2 YFSETQ. The CDR3 contains 17 residues. The V gene end was trimmed by 4 bases and the J gene end by 2 bases; junction bases not matched to a gene: 5.

As regards this clone: The sequence runs out 3 residues before the end of the CDR3; the remainder is reconstructed from the germline J gene. The V and J genes are TRBV29-1 and TRBJ1-1; D gene unclear. With 6 bases removed from V and 6 bases from J, the gap between germline ends came to 8 bases. CDR1 and CDR2 (germline): SQVTM, ANQGSEA. CDR3 length: 10 residues. The CDR3 protein is CSVSEAEAFF. CDR3 DNA, as far as it was read: TGCAGCGTATCCGAGGCTGAA.

With respect to this clone: The read falls 3 residues short of the CDR3 end, and the missing part is taken from the germline J gene. This chain uses TRBV19 with TRBJ1-2; a possible D gene is TRBD1 (6 bases). Germline V CDR1 and CDR2: LNHDA, SQIVND (reference sequence). The CDR3 has 16 residues. CDR3 DNA, as far as it was read: TGTGCCAGTAGTAGCGCTAGCGGGGGGGCCTACAATGAC. Translated, it gives CASSSASGGAYND. The whole CDR3 sequence reads CASSSASGGAYNDYTF.

The CDR3 bases that were read are TGTGCCAGCTCACCCCAACTGACAGCAGAATACGAC. It yields the protein CASSPQLTAEYD. The full CDR3 sequence reads CASSPQLTAEYDYTF. This rearrangement joins TRBV18 to TRBJ1-2, with D possibly matching TRBD1 (5 bases). The CDR3 end is not reached by the read, which stops 3 residues before it; the germline J gene fills it in. The germline gives CDR1 KGHSH, CDR2 LQKENI. The CDR3 length is 15 residues. Together with reference TRBV18 and TRBJ1-2, the CDR3 gives the full variable domain: NAGVMQNPRHLVRRRGQEARLRCSPMKGHSHVYWYRQLPEEGLKFMVYLQKENIIDESGMPKERFSAEFPKEGPSILRIQQVVRGDSAAYFCASSPQLTAEYDYTFGSGTRLTVV.